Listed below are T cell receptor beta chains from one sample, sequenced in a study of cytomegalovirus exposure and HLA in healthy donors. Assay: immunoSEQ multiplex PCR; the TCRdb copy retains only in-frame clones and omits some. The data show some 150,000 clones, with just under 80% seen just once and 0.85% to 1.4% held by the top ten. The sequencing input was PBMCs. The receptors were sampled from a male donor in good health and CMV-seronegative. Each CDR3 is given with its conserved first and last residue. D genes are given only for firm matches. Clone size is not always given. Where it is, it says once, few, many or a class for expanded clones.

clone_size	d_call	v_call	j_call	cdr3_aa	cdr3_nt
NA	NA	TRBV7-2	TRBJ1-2	CASSLAVRGYGYTF	TGTGCCAGCAGCTTAGCGGTGCGGGGCTATGGCTACACCTTC
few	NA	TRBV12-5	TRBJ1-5	CASARGNQPQHF	TGTGCTAGTGCCCGAGGTAATCAGCCCCAGCATTTT
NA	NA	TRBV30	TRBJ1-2	CAWAKRDRYGYTF	TGTGCCTGGGCGAAACGGGATCGATATGGCTACACCTTC
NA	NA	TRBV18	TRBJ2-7	CASSPPSQGRGEQYF	TGTGCCAGCTCACCACCGTCACAGGGACGGGGTGAGCAGTACTTC
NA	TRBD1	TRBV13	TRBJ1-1	CASSLQGARTEAFF	TGTGCCAGCAGCCTACAGGGGGCGCGGACTGAAGCTTTCTTT
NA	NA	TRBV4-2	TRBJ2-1	CASSQSEAGSYNEQFF	TGTGCCAGCAGCCAATCTGAAGCGGGCTCCTACAATGAGCAGTTCTTC
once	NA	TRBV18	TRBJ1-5	CASSPDRLNQPQHF	TGTGCCAGCTCACCGGACAGACTTAATCAGCCCCAGCATTTT
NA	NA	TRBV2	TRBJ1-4	CASSEQTTNEKLFF	TGTGCCAGCAGTGAACAAACAACTAATGAAAAACTGTTTTTT
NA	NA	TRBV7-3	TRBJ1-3	CASSSIGEDTIYF	TGTGCCAGCAGCTCCATCGGGGAGGACACCATATATTTT
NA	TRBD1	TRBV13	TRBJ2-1	CASSSGQGAYNEQFF	TGTGCCAGCAGCTCGGGACAGGGGGCCTACAATGAGCAGTTCTTC
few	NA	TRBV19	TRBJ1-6	CASSIGGPNSPLHF	TGTGCCAGTAGTATAGGGGGGCCCAATTCACCCCTCCACTTT
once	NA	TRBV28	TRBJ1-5	CASSSPPGQHF	TGTGCCAGCAGTTCCCCCCCCGGGCAGCATTTT
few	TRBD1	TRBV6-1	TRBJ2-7	CASSQGTGPPIYEQYF	TGTGCCAGCAGTCAAGGGACAGGGCCCCCAATCTACGAGCAGTACTTC
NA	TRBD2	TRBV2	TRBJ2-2	CASRGTSGGAGTGELFF	TGTGCCAGCAGGGGGACTAGCGGGGGGGCTGGCACCGGGGAGCTGTTTTTT
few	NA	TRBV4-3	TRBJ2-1	CASSQDRQRDYNEQFF	TGCGCCAGCAGCCAAGACCGACAGAGAGACTACAATGAGCAGTTCTTC
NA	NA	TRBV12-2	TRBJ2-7	CASRPRTVESCARHTYEQYF	TGTGCAAGTCGCCCTAGGACAGTTGAATCATGCGCGCGCCATACCTACGAGCAGTACTTC
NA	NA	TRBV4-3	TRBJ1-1	CASSLQGGPEAFF	TGCGCCAGCAGCTTACAGGGTGGACCTGAAGCTTTCTTT
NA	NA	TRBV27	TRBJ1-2	CASSSPRDYGYTF	TGTGCCAGCAGTTCCCCCCGGGACTATGGCTACACCTTC
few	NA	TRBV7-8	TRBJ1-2	CASSPLGGDYGYTF	TGTGCCAGCAGCCCCCTGGGGGGAGATTATGGCTACACCTTC
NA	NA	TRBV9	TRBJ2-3	CASSVVGVPTDTQYF	TGTGCCAGCAGCGTAGTCGGGGTTCCCACAGATACGCAGTATTTT
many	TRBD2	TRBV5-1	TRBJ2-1	CASSLRVAGVNNEQFF	TGCGCCAGCAGCCTACGGGTAGCGGGGGTTAACAATGAGCAGTTCTTC
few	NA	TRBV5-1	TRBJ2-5	CASSLGSRLGGETQYF	TGCGCCAGCAGCTTGGGGTCAAGATTGGGAGGCGAGACCCAGTACTTC
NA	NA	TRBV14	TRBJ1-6	CASSHYGENSPLHF	TGTGCCAGCAGCCATTACGGGGAAAATTCACCCCTCCACTTT
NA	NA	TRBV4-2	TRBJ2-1	CASSQGGGEQFF	TGTGCCAGCAGCCAAGGAGGGGGAGAGCAGTTCTTC
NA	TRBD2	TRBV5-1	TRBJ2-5	CARTSSRTAGGHPTSKETQYF	TGCGCCCGCACATCCTCAAGGACGGCGGGGGGACACCCAACCTCAAAAGAGACCCAGTACTTC
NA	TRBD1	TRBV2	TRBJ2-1	CASSSGQGTYNEQFF	TGTGCCAGCAGTTCTGGACAGGGCACCTACAATGAGCAGTTCTTC
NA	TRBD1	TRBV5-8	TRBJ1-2	CASGTGGLANYGYTF	TGTGCCAGCGGGACAGGGGGGTTAGCTAACTATGGCTACACCTTC
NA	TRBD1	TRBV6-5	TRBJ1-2	CASSLGQGNYGYTF	TGTGCCAGCAGCCTCGGACAGGGCAACTATGGCTACACCTTC
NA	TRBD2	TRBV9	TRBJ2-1	CATGLAGGSQFF	TGTGCCACCGGACTAGCGGGGGGATCGCAGTTCTTC
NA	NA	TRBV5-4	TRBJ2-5	CASSWRGQIKETQYF	TGTGCCAGCAGCTGGAGGGGACAGATAAAGGAGACCCAGTACTTC
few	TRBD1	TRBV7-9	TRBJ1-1	CASSTRQGPRAEAFF	TGTGCCAGCAGCACCCGACAGGGCCCCAGGGCTGAAGCTTTCTTT
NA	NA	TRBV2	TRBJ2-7	CASSETTEQYF	TGTGCCAGCAGTGAAACTACCGAGCAGTACTTC
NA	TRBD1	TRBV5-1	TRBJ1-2	CASSRRTGGNYGYTF	TGCGCCAGCTCACGAAGGACAGGGGGCAACTATGGCTACACCTTC
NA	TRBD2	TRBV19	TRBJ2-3	CASSERGDTQYF	TGTGCCAGTAGTGAGCGGGGCGATACGCAGTATTTT
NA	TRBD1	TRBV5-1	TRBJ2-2	CASSLRGQVNTGELFF	TGCGCCAGCAGCTTGAGGGGGCAAGTTAACACCGGGGAGCTGTTTTTT
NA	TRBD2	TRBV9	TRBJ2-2	CASSVLGSGGKSGELFF	TGTGCCAGCAGCGTTTTGGGTAGCGGGGGAAAAAGCGGGGAGCTGTTTTTT
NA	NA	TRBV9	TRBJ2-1	CASSVVISLYNEQFF	TGTGCCAGCAGCGTAGTTATTAGCCTTTACAATGAGCAGTTCTTC
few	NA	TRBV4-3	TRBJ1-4	CASSPRGREDEKLFF	TGCGCCAGCAGCCCGAGGGGGAGGGAGGATGAAAAACTGTTTTTT
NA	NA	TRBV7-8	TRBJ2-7	CASSLDNYEQYF	TGTGCCAGCAGCTTAGACAACTACGAGCAGTACTTC
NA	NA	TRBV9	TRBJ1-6	CASSKQGSPLHF	TGTGCCAGCAGCAAACAGGGTTCACCCCTCCACTTT
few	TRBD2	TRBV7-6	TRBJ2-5	CASSFGPQGGGATKTQYF	TGTGCCAGCAGCTTTGGACCGCAGGGCGGGGGGGCCACAAAGACCCAGTACTTC
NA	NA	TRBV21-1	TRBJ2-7	CASTLLAGGPYEQYF	TGTGCCAGCACTCTTCTAGCGGGGGGGCCCTACGAGCAGTACTTC
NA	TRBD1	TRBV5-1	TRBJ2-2	CASSAYKDRWGTGELFF	TGCGCCAGCAGCGCGTACAAGGACAGGTGGGGGACCGGGGAGCTGTTTTTT
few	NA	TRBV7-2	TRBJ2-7	CASSLGGLSEQYF	TGTGCCAGCAGCCTCGGGGGGCTGAGTGAGCAGTACTTC
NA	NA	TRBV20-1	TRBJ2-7	CSADDSYEQYF	TGCAGTGCTGATGACAGCTACGAGCAGTACTTC
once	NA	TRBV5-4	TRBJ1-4	CASSLDQGIEKLFF	TGTGCCAGCAGCCTGGATCAGGGAATAGAAAAACTGTTTTTT
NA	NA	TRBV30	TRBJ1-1	CAWSQTLRGAFF	TGTGCCTGGAGTCAAACTCTTCGGGGAGCTTTCTTT
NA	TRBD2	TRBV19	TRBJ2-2	CASSGGGYEFTGELFF	TGTGCCAGTAGCGGCGGGGGGTATGAGTTCACCGGGGAGCTGTTTTTT
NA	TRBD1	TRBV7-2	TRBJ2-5	CASSRGQEETQYF	TGTGCCAGCAGCAGAGGACAGGAGGAGACCCAGTACTTC
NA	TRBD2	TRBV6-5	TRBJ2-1	CASSYPAGVGDEQFF	TGTGCCAGCAGTTACCCAGCGGGGGTCGGGGATGAGCAGTTCTTC
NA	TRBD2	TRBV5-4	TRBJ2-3	CASSFRLAGDTDTQYF	TGTGCCAGCAGCTTTAGACTAGCGGGGGACACAGATACGCAGTATTTT
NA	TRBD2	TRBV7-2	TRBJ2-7	CASSPPSGGPPEQYF	TGTGCCAGCAGCCCCCCTAGCGGGGGGCCCCCCGAGCAGTACTTC
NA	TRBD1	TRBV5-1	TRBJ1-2	CASSSDRAYGYTF	TGCGCCAGCAGCTCGGACAGGGCTTATGGCTACACCTTC
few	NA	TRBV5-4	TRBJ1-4	CASSIDSATNEKLFF	TGTGCCAGCAGCATCGACAGCGCAACTAATGAAAAACTGTTTTTT
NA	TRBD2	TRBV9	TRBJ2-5	CASSDLLAGGETQYF	TGTGCCAGCAGCGACCTACTAGCGGGTGGGGAGACCCAGTACTTC
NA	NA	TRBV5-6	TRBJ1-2	CASSPTPGAGYTF	TGTGCCAGCAGCCCGACTCCCGGCGCTGGCTACACCTTC
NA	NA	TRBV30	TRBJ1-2	CASRGGEAGYTF	TGTGCCTCGCGAGGGGGAGAAGCAGGCTACACCTTC
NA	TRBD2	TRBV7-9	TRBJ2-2	CASSRRGGVGGELFF	TGTGCCAGCAGCCGGCGGGGGGGCGTCGGCGGGGAGCTGTTTTTT
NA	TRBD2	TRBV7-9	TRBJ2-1	CASSLGSPSGGADEQFF	TGTGCCAGCAGCTTAGGAAGTCCTAGCGGGGGGGCCGATGAGCAGTTCTTC
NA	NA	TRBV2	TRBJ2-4	CASSEWGRKNIQYF	TGTGCCAGCAGTGAATGGGGCAGGAAAAACATTCAGTACTTC